This T cell receptor (beta chain) was observed in a study of tumor-infiltrating lymphocytes in primary liver carcinoma. Looking at the study overall: Surgeons treated the primary liver carcinoma of the patients by surgical resection. Overall study results and limits: Tumor specimens were characterized by a significantly higher top-250-clone fraction than blood (p = 0.039). Since the samples were bulk and unsorted, the CD4+ and CD8+ repertoires were not compared.

On this clonotype: Its target is not known. A junction end diverges from the germline sequence, so it may reflect a read error.

Constant-region priming of 500 ng total RNA yielded TCR beta cDNA. Slightly modified ARM-PCR with three nested multiplex PCR rounds yielded TCR beta libraries. The first two PCR rounds used TRBV1-TRBV30 primers with a Cbeta primer, 9 to 11 cycles each. Via MiXCR, TCRdb re-called the multiplex PCR reads, giving one row per CDR3 protein. The sample shows under 200,000 distinct CDR3 sequences, 65% of them seen only once. Germline V gene lookup returns CDR1 SGHRS and CDR2 YFSETQ. The CDR3 is 11 residues long. Out of unsorted whole blood came the blood RNA, and germline DNA was extracted as well. The sequencing input was peripheral blood. The TCR sequence derives from a woman in her sixties or seventies with primary liver carcinoma and hepatitis B virus infection. The chain links TRBV5-1 to TRBJ1-1, with D uncertain. CDR3 nucleotides: TGCGCCAGCAGGTCGAACAATGAAGCTTTCTTT. The encoded protein is CASRSNNEAFF.